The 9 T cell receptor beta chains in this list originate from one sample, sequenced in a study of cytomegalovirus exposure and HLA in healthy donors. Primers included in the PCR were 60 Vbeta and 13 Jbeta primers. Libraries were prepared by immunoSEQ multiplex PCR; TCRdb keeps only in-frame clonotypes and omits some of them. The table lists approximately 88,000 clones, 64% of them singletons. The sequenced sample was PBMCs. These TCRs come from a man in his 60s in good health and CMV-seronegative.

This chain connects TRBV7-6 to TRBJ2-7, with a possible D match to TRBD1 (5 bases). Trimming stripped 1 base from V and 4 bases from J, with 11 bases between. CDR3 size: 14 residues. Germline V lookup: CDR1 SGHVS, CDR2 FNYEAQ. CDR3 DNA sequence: TGTGCCAGCAGCTTAGTTTCAGGGTATTACGAGCAGTACTTC. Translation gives CASSLVSGYYEQYF.

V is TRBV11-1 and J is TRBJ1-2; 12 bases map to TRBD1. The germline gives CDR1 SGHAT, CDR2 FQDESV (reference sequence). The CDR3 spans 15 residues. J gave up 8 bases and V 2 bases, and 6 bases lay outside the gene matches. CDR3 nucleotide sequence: TGTGCCAGCAGCTTACAGTTAGGGACAGGGGGCGGCTACACCTTC. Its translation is CASSLQLGTGGGYTF.

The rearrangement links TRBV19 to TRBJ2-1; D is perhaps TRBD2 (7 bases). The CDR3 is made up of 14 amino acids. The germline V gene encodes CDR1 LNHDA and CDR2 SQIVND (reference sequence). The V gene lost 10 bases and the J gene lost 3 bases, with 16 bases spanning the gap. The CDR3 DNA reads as TGTGCCACCAGCCGGGGGGCCTACTACAATGAGCAGTTCTTC. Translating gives CATSRGAYYNEQFF.

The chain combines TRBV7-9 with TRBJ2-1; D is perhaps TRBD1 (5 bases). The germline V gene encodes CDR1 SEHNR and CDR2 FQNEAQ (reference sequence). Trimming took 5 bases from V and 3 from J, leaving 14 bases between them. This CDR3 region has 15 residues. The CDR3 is CASSPPGRDYNEQFF. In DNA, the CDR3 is TGTGCCAGCAGCCCCCCCGGCAGGGACTACAATGAGCAGTTCTTC.

The chain's CDR3 is CASSIVSGNQPQHF. The CDR3 bases are TGTGCCAGTAGTATCGTTTCGGGGAATCAGCCCCAGCATTTT. The J gene is TRBJ1-5, the V gene TRBV19; no definite D call. This CDR3 region has 14 residues. The germline gives CDR1 LNHDA, CDR2 SQIVND (reference sequence). The germline V and J ends were trimmed by 3 bases and 4 bases, with 10 bases remaining between them.

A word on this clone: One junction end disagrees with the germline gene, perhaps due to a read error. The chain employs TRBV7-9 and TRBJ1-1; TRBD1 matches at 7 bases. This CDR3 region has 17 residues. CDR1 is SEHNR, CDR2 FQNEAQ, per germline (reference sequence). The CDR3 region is CSSSLTMAGGLDTEAFF. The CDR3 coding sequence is TGTTCCAGCAGCTTAACAATGGCAGGGGGTTTAGACACTGAAGCTTTCTTT. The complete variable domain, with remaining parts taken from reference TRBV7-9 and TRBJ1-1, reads DTGVSQNPRHKITKRGQNVTFRCDPISEHNRLYWYRQTLGQGPEFLTYFQNEAQLEKSRLLSDRFSAERPKGSFSTLEIQRTEQGDSAMYLCSSSLTMAGGLDTEAFFGQGTRLTVV.

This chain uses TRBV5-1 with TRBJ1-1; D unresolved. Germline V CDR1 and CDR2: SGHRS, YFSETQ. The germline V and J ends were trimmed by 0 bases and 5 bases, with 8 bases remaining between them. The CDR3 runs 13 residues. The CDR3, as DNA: TGCGCCAGCAGCTTGGAAGGAGGGACTGAAGCTTTCTTT. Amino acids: CASSLEGGTEAFF.

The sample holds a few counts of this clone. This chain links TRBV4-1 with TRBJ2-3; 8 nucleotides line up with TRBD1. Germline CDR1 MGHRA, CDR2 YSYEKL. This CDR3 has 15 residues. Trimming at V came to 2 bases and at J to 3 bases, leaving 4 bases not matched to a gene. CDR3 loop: CASSQRTGRTDTQYF. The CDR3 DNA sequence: TGCGCCAGCAGCCAAAGGACAGGGCGGACAGATACGCAGTATTTT.

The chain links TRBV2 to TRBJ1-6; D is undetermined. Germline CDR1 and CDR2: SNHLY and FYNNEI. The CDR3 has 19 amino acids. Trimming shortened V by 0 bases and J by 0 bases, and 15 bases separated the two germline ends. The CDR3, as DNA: TGTGCCAGCAGTGAAGCGCATGGCGGACTCTCCTCCTATAATTCACCCCTCCACTTT. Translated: CASSEAHGGLSSYNSPLHF.